The rows below give T cell receptor beta chains drawn from one sample of a study of shared clonotypes between healthy human individuals. Assay used: immunoSEQ multiplex PCR; TCRdb lists only in-frame clones, some missing. The sample has around 600,000 clones, approximately 95% seen once. Specimen: naive CD8+ T cells sorted from blood. The receptors stem from a woman under 40 in good health. Each CDR3 is given with its conserved first and last residue. D genes are given only for firm matches. For some rows the clone size is stated as once, few or many, or as a class when expanded; others skip it.

D: NA; J: TRBJ1-3; V: TRBV19; size: NA; CDR3: CASSMGTTTYSGNTIYF; DNA: TGTGCCAGTAGTATGGGGACAACCACCTACTCTGGAAACACCATATATTTT
D: TRBD1; J: TRBJ1-2; V: TRBV5-6; size: NA; CDR3: CASSEATGPNYGYTF; DNA: TGTGCCAGCAGCGAGGCGACAGGGCCGAACTATGGCTACACCTTC
D: TRBD2; J: TRBJ2-1; V: TRBV4-1; size: NA; CDR3: CASSQGPGLAGENEQFF; DNA: TGCGCCAGCAGCCAAGGTCCGGGACTAGCGGGAGAGAATGAGCAGTTCTTC
D: NA; J: TRBJ1-1; V: TRBV28; size: few; CDR3: CASSSGLSNTEAFF; DNA: TGTGCCAGCAGTTCGGGACTTTCGAACACTGAAGCTTTCTTT
D: NA; J: TRBJ2-7; V: TRBV7-9; size: NA; CDR3: CASSLIQGDYPGEQYF; DNA: TGTGCCAGCAGCTTAATACAGGGGGACTACCCTGGCGAGCAGTACTTC
D: NA; J: TRBJ1-1; V: TRBV9; size: NA; CDR3: CASSVAGGSTEAFF; DNA: TGTGCCAGCAGCGTAGCCGGGGGAAGCACTGAAGCTTTCTTT
D: NA; J: TRBJ1-1; V: TRBV28; size: NA; CDR3: CASTPSGTYTEAFF; DNA: TGTGCCAGCACCCCATCCGGAACGTACACTGAAGCTTTCTTT
D: TRBD2; J: TRBJ2-1; V: TRBV4-1; size: NA; CDR3: CASSQISVTSAYSSYNEQFF; DNA: TGCGCCAGCAGCCAGATATCCGTGACTAGCGCTTACAGCTCCTACAATGAGCAGTTCTTC
D: NA; J: TRBJ1-1; V: TRBV5-6; size: once; CDR3: CASSFSLGTEAFF; DNA: TGTGCCAGCAGCTTCTCCCTCGGGACTGAAGCTTTCTTT
D: NA; J: TRBJ1-1; V: TRBV19; size: NA; CDR3: CASRPRAATMNTEAFF; DNA: TGTGCCAGTAGGCCAAGGGCGGCAACTATGAACACTGAAGCTTTCTTT
D: TRBD2; J: TRBJ2-3; V: TRBV28; size: NA; CDR3: CASSFPPAGVDTQYF; DNA: TGTGCCAGCAGTTTCCCCCCCGCGGGAGTAGATACGCAGTATTTT
D: TRBD1; J: TRBJ2-5; V: TRBV6-6; size: once; CDR3: CASSQYRGPQETQYF; DNA: TGTGCCAGCAGTCAATACAGGGGTCCCCAAGAGACCCAGTACTTC
D: NA; J: TRBJ1-2; V: TRBV25-1; size: NA; CDR3: CASSESPYGYTF; DNA: TGTGCCAGCAGTGAGAGTCCCTATGGCTACACCTTC
D: NA; J: TRBJ1-2; V: TRBV28; size: NA; CDR3: CASRHRDRPRYGYTF; DNA: TGTGCCAGCAGACACCGGGACCGCCCTCGATATGGCTACACCTTC
D: TRBD1; J: TRBJ2-7; V: TRBV6-1; size: NA; CDR3: CASSSQTGSYEQYF; DNA: TGTGCCAGCAGTTCGCAGACAGGGTCCTACGAGCAGTACTTC
D: NA; J: TRBJ1-3; V: TRBV5-6; size: once; CDR3: CASSLAGHPGNTIYF; DNA: TGTGCCAGCAGCTTGGCCGGGCACCCTGGAAACACCATATATTTT
D: NA; J: TRBJ1-5; V: TRBV19; size: NA; CDR3: CASIGLSGGQPQHF; DNA: TGTGCCAGTATCGGACTATCGGGCGGTCAGCCCCAGCATTTT
D: NA; J: TRBJ1-2; V: TRBV7-6; size: NA; CDR3: CASRPAPNYGYTF; DNA: TGTGCCAGTCGCCCGGCGCCTAACTATGGCTACACCTTC
D: TRBD2; J: TRBJ2-7; V: TRBV2; size: NA; CDR3: CASSGTSGLYEQYF; DNA: TGTGCCAGCAGTGGTACTAGCGGACTCTACGAGCAGTACTTC
D: NA; J: TRBJ1-1; V: TRBV10-2; size: NA; CDR3: CASSEDGGEAFF; DNA: TGCGCCAGCAGTGAGGACGGAGGAGAAGCTTTCTTT
D: NA; J: TRBJ1-2; V: TRBV5-1; size: NA; CDR3: CASTTGEVNYGYTF; DNA: TGCGCCAGCACCACGGGCGAGGTTAACTATGGCTACACCTTC
D: NA; J: TRBJ1-1; V: TRBV9; size: NA; CDR3: CASTDSPTQGNTEAFF; DNA: TGTGCCAGCACCGACTCCCCCACCCAGGGCAACACTGAAGCTTTCTTT
D: TRBD1; J: TRBJ2-7; V: TRBV6-1; size: NA; CDR3: CASSERGTGGAYEQYF; DNA: TGTGCCAGCAGTGAAAGGGGGACAGGGGGTGCCTACGAGCAGTACTTC
D: TRBD2; J: TRBJ2-7; V: TRBV30; size: NA; CDR3: CAWSQGLAGSYEQYF; DNA: TGTGCCTGGAGTCAGGGACTAGCGGGCTCCTACGAGCAGTACTTC
D: NA; J: TRBJ2-4; V: TRBV5-6; size: NA; CDR3: CASSLAATVLAKNIQYF; DNA: TGTGCCAGCAGCTTGGCCGCGACCGTTCTAGCCAAAAACATTCAGTACTTC
D: NA; J: TRBJ2-7; V: TRBV28; size: NA; CDR3: CASSPSNTQGTYEQYF; DNA: TGTGCCAGCAGTCCAAGTAACACCCAGGGGACCTACGAGCAGTACTTC
D: NA; J: TRBJ1-1; V: TRBV5-6; size: NA; CDR3: CASSLGLGTEAFF; DNA: TGTGCCAGCAGCTTGGGACTGGGCACTGAAGCTTTCTTT